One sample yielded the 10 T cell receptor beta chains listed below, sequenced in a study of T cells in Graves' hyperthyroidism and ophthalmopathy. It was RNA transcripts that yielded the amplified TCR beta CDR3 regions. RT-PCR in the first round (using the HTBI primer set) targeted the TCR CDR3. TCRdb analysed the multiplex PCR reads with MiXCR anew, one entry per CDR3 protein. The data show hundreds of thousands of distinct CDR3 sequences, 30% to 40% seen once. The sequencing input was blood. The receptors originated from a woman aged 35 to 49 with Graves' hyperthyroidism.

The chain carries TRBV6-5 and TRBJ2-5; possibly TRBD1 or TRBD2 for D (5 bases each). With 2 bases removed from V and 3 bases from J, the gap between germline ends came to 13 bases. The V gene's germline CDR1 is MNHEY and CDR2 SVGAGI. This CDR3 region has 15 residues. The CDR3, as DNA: TGTGCCAGCAGTTACACTAGACAGACAAAAGAGACCCAGTACTTC. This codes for CASSYTRQTKETQYF.

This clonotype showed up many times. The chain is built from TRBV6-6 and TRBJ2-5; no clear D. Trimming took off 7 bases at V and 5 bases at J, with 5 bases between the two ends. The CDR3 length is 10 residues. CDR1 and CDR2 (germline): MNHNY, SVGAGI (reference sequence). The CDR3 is CASTGETQYF. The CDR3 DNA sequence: TGTGCCAGCACGGGTGAGACCCAGTACTTC.

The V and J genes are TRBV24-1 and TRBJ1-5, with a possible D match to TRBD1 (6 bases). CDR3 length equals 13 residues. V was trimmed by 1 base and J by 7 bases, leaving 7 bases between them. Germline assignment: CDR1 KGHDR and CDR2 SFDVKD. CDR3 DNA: TGTGCCACCAGTGATTTCAGGGGACAGCCCCAGCATTTT. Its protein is CATSDFRGQPQHF.

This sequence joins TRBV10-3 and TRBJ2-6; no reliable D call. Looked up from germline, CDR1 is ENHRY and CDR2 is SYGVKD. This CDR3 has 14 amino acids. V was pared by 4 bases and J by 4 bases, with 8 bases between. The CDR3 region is CAISGVAGANVLTF. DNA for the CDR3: TGTGCCATCAGTGGAGTGGCCGGGGCCAACGTCCTGACTTTC.

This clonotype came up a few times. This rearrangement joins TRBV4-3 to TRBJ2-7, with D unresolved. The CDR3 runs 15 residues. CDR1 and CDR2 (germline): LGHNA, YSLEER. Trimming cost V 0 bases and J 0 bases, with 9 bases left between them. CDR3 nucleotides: TGCGCCAGCAGCCAAGAGGCTAGAAGCTCCTACGAGCAGTACTTC. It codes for CASSQEARSSYEQYF.

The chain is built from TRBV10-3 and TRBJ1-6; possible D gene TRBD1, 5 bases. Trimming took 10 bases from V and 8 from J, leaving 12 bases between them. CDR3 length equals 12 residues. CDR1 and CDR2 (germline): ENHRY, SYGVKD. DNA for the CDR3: TGTGCCAGCAGCGACAGCGATTCACCCCTCCACTTT. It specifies CASSDSDSPLHF.

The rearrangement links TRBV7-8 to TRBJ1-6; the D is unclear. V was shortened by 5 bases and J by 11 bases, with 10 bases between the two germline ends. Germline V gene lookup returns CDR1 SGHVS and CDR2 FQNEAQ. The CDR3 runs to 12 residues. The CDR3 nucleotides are TGTGCCAGCAGCATAGTTGGGGCACCCCTCCACTTT. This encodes CASSIVGAPLHF.

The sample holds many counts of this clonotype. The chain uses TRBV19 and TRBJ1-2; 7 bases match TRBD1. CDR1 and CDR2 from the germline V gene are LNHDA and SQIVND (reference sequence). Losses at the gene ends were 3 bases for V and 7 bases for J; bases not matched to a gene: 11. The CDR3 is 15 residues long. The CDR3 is CASSMLLGTAGGYTF. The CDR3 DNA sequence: TGTGCCAGTAGTATGCTCCTCGGGACAGCTGGTGGCTACACCTTC.

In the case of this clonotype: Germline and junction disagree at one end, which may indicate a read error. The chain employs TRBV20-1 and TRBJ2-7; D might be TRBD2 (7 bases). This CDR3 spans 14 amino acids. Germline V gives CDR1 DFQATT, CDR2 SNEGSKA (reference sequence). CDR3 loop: CSVQGGGSFYERYF. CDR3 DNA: TGCAGTGTTCAGGGAGGGGGAAGTTTCTACGAGCGGTACTTC.

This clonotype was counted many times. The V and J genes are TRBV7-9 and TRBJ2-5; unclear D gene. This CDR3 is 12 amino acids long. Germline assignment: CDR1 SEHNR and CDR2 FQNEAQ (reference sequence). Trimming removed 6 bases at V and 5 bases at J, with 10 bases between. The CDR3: CASSKMGETQYF. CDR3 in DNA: TGTGCCAGCAGTAAAATGGGGGAGACCCAGTACTTC.